Only a few counts were recorded for the clone carrying this TCR beta chain. The CDR3 is 19 amino acids. CDR1 and CDR2 from the germline V gene are SGHVS and FQNEAQ. V dropped 1 base and J dropped 2 bases, with 21 bases sitting between them. Molecular barcoding with unique molecular identifiers was used for the TCRbeta library. TCRdb itself ran the PCR reads through MiXCR, one entry per CDR3 protein. The sample lists around 960,000 distinct CDR3 sequences, 25% to 30% seen once, with 28% in the top ten. The record originates from a study of T-cell reconstitution after alpha-beta-depleted transplantation in children.

The TCR sequence derives from a boy in the first two years of life who had a stem cell transplant for SCID, so the T cells may come from the graft donor. V and J are TRBV7-8 and TRBJ1-3; D remains unclear. This material consisted of PBMCs, mostly from graft donor cells, taken 360 days after TCRalphabeta/CD19-depleted stem cell transplant. The CDR3 DNA follows: TGTGCCAGCAGCTTAGGTCGGGCAGCGACGGCTTTTGCTGGAAACACCATATATTTT. This translates into CASSLGRAATAFAGNTIYF.